This T cell receptor beta chain was captured in a study of radiation and T cells in renal cell carcinoma. Study-wide results and caveats: Baseline intratumoral clonotype presence is unknown without pretreatment biopsies. From baseline, blood top tumor clonotypes peaked at 2 weeks post-radiation.

Clones were sequenced by immunoSEQ multiplex PCR, and TCRdb holds only the in-frame ones, with some missing. The table includes 130,000 or so clones, more than 70% detected once. As for time point: baseline pretreatment blood. Treatment here: 15 Gy SBRT to primary tumor, nephrectomy 4 weeks later. After SBRT, blood was collected at 2 and 4 weeks, plus baseline. The patient's renal cell carcinoma had clear cell pathology. A remark on this clone: Antigen: not known.

CDR1 is SNHLY, CDR2 FYNNEI, per germline. The CDR3 runs to 13 residues. Trimming removed 7 bases from V and 3 bases from J, with 10 bases in between. The clonotype comes from a woman between 50 and 59 years old with renal cell carcinoma. J is TRBJ2-1 and V is TRBV2; D gene ambiguous. The specimen comprised blood, sampled from a patient whose treatment included radiotherapy and nephrectomy. The DNA of the CDR3 is TGTGCCAGCATGTTCGGCAGCTACAATGAGCAGTTCTTC. This encodes CASMFGSYNEQFF. Drawing the rest from reference TRBV2 and TRBJ2-1, the complete variable domain is EPEVTQTPSHQVTQMGQEVILRCVPISNHLYFYWYRQILGQKVEFLVSFYNNEISEKSEIFDDQFSVERPDGSNFTLKIRSTKLEDSAMYFCASMFGSYNEQFFGPGTRLTVL.